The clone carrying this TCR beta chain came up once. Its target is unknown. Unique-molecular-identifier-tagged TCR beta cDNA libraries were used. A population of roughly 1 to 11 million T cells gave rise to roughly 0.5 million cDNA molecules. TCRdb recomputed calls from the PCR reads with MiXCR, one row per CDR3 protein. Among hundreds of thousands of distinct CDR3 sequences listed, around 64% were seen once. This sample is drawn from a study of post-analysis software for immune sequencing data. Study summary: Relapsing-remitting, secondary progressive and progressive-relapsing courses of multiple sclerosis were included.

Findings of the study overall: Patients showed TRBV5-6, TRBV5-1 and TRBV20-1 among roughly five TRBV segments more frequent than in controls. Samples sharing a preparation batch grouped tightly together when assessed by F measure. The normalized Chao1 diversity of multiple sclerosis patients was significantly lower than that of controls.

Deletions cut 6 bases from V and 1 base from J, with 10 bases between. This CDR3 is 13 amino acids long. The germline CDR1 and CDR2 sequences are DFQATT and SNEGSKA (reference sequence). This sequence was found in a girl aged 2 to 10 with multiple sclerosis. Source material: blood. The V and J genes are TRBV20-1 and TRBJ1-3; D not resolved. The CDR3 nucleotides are TGCAGTGCGGAGGGCCGATCTGGAAACACCATATATTTT. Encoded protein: CSAEGRSGNTIYF.